In its sample, the clone carrying this T cell receptor (beta chain) is medium-sized (0.01 to 0.1%). Antigen: not known. This CDR3 has 15 residues. Trimming removed 4 bases from V and 4 bases from J, with 20 bases in between. The germline V gene has CDR1 DFQATT and CDR2 SNEGSKA (reference sequence). This sample stems from a study of T-cell memory formation after mild COVID-19. TCR alpha and TCR beta cDNA libraries carrying sample barcodes and UMIs were produced by 5'RACE using constant-segment primers. MiXCR, run by TCRdb on the 5' RACE reads, gives a single entry per CDR3 protein. The sample has 50,000 to 70,000 distinct CDR3 sequences, 12% seen once. The study, taken as a whole, reports: Day 15 to 85 contractors were CD4/CD8 balanced; later expanders leaned CD4+.

The V call is TRBV20-1, the J call TRBJ2-7; weak D call: TRBD1 (6 bases). The sample was PBMCs or a T cell subset sorted from them (not recorded which). This receptor was obtained from a man aged 18-30 years who had mild COVID-19 (a few samples of this study predate the infection). Cell type and time point are not known. The CDR3 loop is CSATAGTSNHYEQYV. CDR3 bases: TGCAGTGCTACCGCCGGGACATCGAACCATTACGAGCAGTACGTC.